The 22 T cell receptor beta chains presented below share a single source sample, sequenced in a study of identifying expanded T cells in peripheral blood. Sequencing was performed with immunoSEQ multiplex PCR; in TCRdb, only in-frame clones are kept and a portion is missing. Among 120,000 or so clones, roughly 82% were seen once, and the ten largest hold approximately 3%. Input material: blood. The source is a person aged 18 to 70 in good health.

The CDR3 region is CASSPRTRYNQPQHF. In DNA form, the CDR3 reads TGTGCCAGTAGTCCCCGGACGAGGTATAATCAGCCCCAGCATTTT. The chain recombines TRBV19 with TRBJ1-5; D remains unclear. The ends were cut back, 5 bases at V and 4 bases at J, with 15 bases in the middle. This CDR3 region has 15 residues. Germline V lookup: CDR1 LNHDA, CDR2 SQIVND (reference sequence).

The CDR3, as DNA: TGCGCCAGCAGCCGTACCCAACAGGGAATGTTTCCTGGAAACACCATATATTTT. Protein sequence: CASSRTQQGMFPGNTIYF. The gene calls are TRBV5-1 and TRBJ1-3, with D perhaps TRBD1 (6 bases). V lost 4 bases and J 2 bases, leaving 22 bases between the germline ends. This CDR3 is 18 amino acids long. Germline CDR1 is SGHRS and CDR2 is YFSETQ.

The chain has TRBV18 and TRBJ1-2; a possible D gene is TRBD1 (6 bases). The CDR3 spans 15 residues. CDR1 and CDR2 from the germline V gene are KGHSH and LQKENI. Trimming removed 3 bases at V and 7 bases at J, with 18 bases between. This chain's CDR3 is CASSPVTQGLRGYTF. The CDR3 nucleotides read TGTGCCAGCTCACCGGTAACCCAGGGGCTACGTGGCTACACCTTC.

The chain is built from TRBV30 and TRBJ2-7; maybe TRBD2 (7 bases). Trimming pared 3 bases from V and 5 bases from J, leaving 14 bases between. This CDR3 has 13 residues. The germline gives CDR1 GTSNPN, CDR2 SVGIG (reference sequence). The CDR3 DNA follows: TGTGCCTGGAGATGGGGGGGGCTCAACGAGCAGTACTTC. This translates into CAWRWGGLNEQYF.

V gene TRBV30 combines with J gene TRBJ2-5; 9 bases are a match to TRBD2. With V trimmed by 4 bases and J by 2 bases, 5 bases remained unmatched. The V gene's germline CDR1 is GTSNPN and CDR2 SVGIG (reference sequence). This CDR3 spans 14 amino acids. The CDR3 sequence: CAWTGAGGQETQYF. As DNA, the CDR3 is TGTGCCTGGACTGGGGCGGGGGGGCAAGAGACCCAGTACTTC.

The V gene is TRBV5-4, the J gene TRBJ2-3; TRBD1 aligns across 9 bases. The CDR3 is 14 amino acids. The junction had 0 bases not matched to a gene; V was cut back by 3 bases and J by 1 base. CDR1 and CDR2 (germline): SGHNT, YYREEE (reference sequence). CDR3 sequence: CASSWDRGTDTQYF. CDR3 DNA: TGTGCCAGCAGCTGGGACAGGGGCACAGATACGCAGTATTTT.

V is TRBV27 and J is TRBJ2-2; TRBD1 matches 7 bases. V lost 6 bases and J lost 1; bases outside the gene matches: 5. Germline CDR1 MNHEY, CDR2 SMNVEV (reference sequence). This CDR3 comprises 15 residues. The CDR3 spells CASRRTGRNTGELFF. CDR3 DNA: TGTGCCAGCAGACGGACAGGTCGGAACACCGGGGAGCTGTTTTTT.

The chain recombines TRBV4-3 with TRBJ2-2, with D tentatively TRBD1 (6 bases). Germline CDR1 LGHNA, CDR2 YSLEER. The CDR3 contains 17 residues. V was shortened by 4 bases and J by 9 bases, with 24 bases between the two germline ends. The CDR3, as DNA: TGCGCCAGCAGCCCTATACTTATACAGGGTTACGGAAGGGAGCTGTTTTTT. It yields the protein CASSPILIQGYGRELFF.

The rearrangement joins TRBV30 to TRBJ1-2, with no clear D. The CDR3 is made up of 12 amino acids. Germline V lookup: CDR1 GTSNPN, CDR2 SVGIG (reference sequence). The V end was cut by 1 base, the J end by 2 bases, with 5 bases between. CDR3: CAWSGGNYGYTF. DNA of the CDR3: TGTGCCTGGAGTGGGGGAAACTATGGCTACACCTTC.

This chain uses TRBV10-3 with TRBJ2-1; D uncertain. Germline CDR1 reads ENHRY; CDR2 reads SYGVKD. This CDR3 is built from 11 residues. V was cut by 4 bases and J by 6 bases, with 4 bases left in between. CDR3 sequence: CAISGLNEQFF. The CDR3 DNA reads TGTGCCATCAGTGGCCTCAATGAGCAGTTCTTC.

The gene calls are TRBV4-1 and TRBJ1-3, with TRBD1 identical over 8 bases. The germline V gene has CDR1 MGHRA and CDR2 YSYEKL. Trimming removed 2 bases from V and 8 bases from J; junction bases left unmatched: 5. The CDR3 sequence is 14 residues long. DNA for the CDR3: TGCGCCAGCAGCCAACCGGGACAGGTAGACACCATATATTTT. This codes for CASSQPGQVDTIYF.

This clone was observed a few times. This rearrangement joins TRBV7-9 to TRBJ1-3; D unclear. The CDR3 contains 18 residues. The V gene lost 1 base and the J gene lost 0 bases, with 16 bases spanning the gap. Germline lookup yields CDR1 SEHNR and CDR2 FQNEAQ (reference sequence). CDR3 in DNA: TGTGCCAGCAGCTTAGTGATGGGTTGGGAGAGCTCTGGAAACACCATATATTTT. Amino acids: CASSLVMGWESSGNTIYF. The full variable domain, with the rest looked up from reference TRBV7-9 and TRBJ1-3, is DTGVSQNPRHKITKRGQNVTFRCDPISEHNRLYWYRQTLGQGPEFLTYFQNEAQLEKSRLLSDRFSAERPKGSFSTLEIQRTEQGDSAMYLCASSLVMGWESSGNTIYFGEGSWLTVV.

The rearrangement joins TRBV6-1 to TRBJ2-1; TRBD1 matches at 7 bases. The CDR3 runs 14 residues. Germline loops: CDR1 MNHNS, CDR2 SASEGT. V lost 9 bases and J lost 3; bases outside the gene matches: 8. CDR3 in DNA: TGTGCCAGTACACGGGACAGCAACTACAATGAGCAGTTCTTC. Its protein product is CASTRDSNYNEQFF.

There are many counts of this clone. This chain joins TRBV5-1 and TRBJ2-2, with D possibly TRBD1 on 6 matching bases. CDR1 and CDR2 (germline): SGHRS, YFSETQ. Trimming cost V 5 bases and J 3 bases, with 26 bases left between them. There are 19 residues in the CDR3. This chain's CDR3 is CASSFTNRAHSLDTGELFF. The CDR3 region has the DNA TGCGCCAGCAGTTTCACAAACAGGGCCCATTCCCTTGACACCGGGGAGCTGTTTTTT.

The rearrangement links TRBV19 to TRBJ1-1, with a possible D match to TRBD1 (5 bases). V gave up 4 bases and J gave up 0 bases, with 12 bases separating them. This CDR3 has 15 amino acids. Germline CDR1 and CDR2: LNHDA and SQIVND (reference sequence). The CDR3 DNA reads as TGTGCCAGTAGTACCCGACAGACAATGAACACTGAAGCTTTCTTT. This gives the protein CASSTRQTMNTEAFF.

V is TRBV12-1 and J is TRBJ1-5. TRBV12-1 counts as a pseudogene. CDR3 length equals 14 residues. The DNA of the CDR3 is TGTGCCAGCAGCTTCCGGGACAGCAATCAGCCCCAGCATTTT. It translates to CASSFRDSNQPQHF.

This clone was counted a single time. The chain combines TRBV6-5 with TRBJ2-5; the D is unclear. Trimming took 2 bases from V and 4 from J, leaving 11 bases between them. This CDR3 is 14 amino acids long. CDR1 and CDR2 (germline): MNHEY, SVGAGI. CDR3 coding DNA: TGTGCCAGCAGTTACAGTCTAGGTGTAGAGACCCAGTACTTC. Translated, it gives CASSYSLGVETQYF.

The J gene is TRBJ2-2, the V gene TRBV5-8, with TRBD1 as a possible D gene (6 bases). Between the trimmed V and J ends, which lost 5 bases and 5 bases, there was a span of 16 bases. Germline-derived CDR1 and CDR2 are SGHTS and YDEGEE. The CDR3 contains 15 residues. Here the CDR3 reads CASSRQVASTGELFF. The CDR3 DNA reads TGTGCCAGCAGTCGACAGGTCGCTTCTACCGGGGAGCTGTTTTTT.

The genes are TRBV30 and TRBJ1-6, with D unresolved. Trimming cost V 3 bases and J 4 bases, with 7 bases left between them. CDR3 length equals 13 residues. Per the germline V gene, CDR1 is GTSNPN and CDR2 is SVGIG (reference sequence). CDR3 sequence (DNA): TGTGCCTGGAGGACATCTTATAATTCACCCCTCCACTTT. Its protein is CAWRTSYNSPLHF.

The V gene is TRBV7-9, the J gene TRBJ2-7; TRBD1 agrees at 8 bases. Looked up from germline, CDR1 is SEHNR and CDR2 is FQNEAQ (reference sequence). This CDR3 is built from 15 residues. With V trimmed by 8 bases and J by 1 base, 10 bases remained unmatched. In DNA, the CDR3 is TGTGCCAGCGCCTCCCAAGGACAGGGTTCCTACGAGCAGTACTTC. Translation gives CASASQGQGSYEQYF.

This clone has just one count. The chain uses TRBV29-1 and TRBJ2-7; TRBD1 aligns across 9 bases. V shed 5 bases and J 4 bases; nucleotides not matched to a gene: 9. CDR3 length equals 14 residues. Germline CDR1 and CDR2: SQVTM and ANQGSEA. The CDR3 DNA is TGCAGCGTTAAGGGGACAGGGAGGGGGTACGAGCAGTACTTC. Residues: CSVKGTGRGYEQYF.

The J gene is TRBJ1-5, the V gene TRBV10-3, with D maybe TRBD1 (5 bases). The germline V and J ends were trimmed by 1 base and 9 bases, with 19 bases remaining between them. Germline V gives CDR1 ENHRY, CDR2 SYGVKD. The CDR3 sequence is 16 residues long. CDR3 protein: CAISELWSGTGRPQHF. The CDR3 region has the DNA TGTGCCATCAGTGAGTTATGGTCAGGGACTGGAAGGCCCCAGCATTTT.